These 27 T cell receptor beta chains originate from one sample sequenced in a study of blood T cell repertoires in COVID-19. The table came from immunoSEQ multiplex PCR; TCRdb's copy has only in-frame clones and leaves some out. The repertoire holds about 310,000 clones, with roughly 87% as singletons. Sequenced sample: peripheral blood. Source of these receptors: a man in his late teens or twenties with active or convalescent COVID-19.

The chain employs TRBV19 and TRBJ1-4, with a possible D match to TRBD1 (6 bases). The CDR3 contains 15 residues. In germline, CDR1 is LNHDA, CDR2 SQIVND (reference sequence). V gave up 6 bases and J gave up 2 bases, with 13 bases separating them. The DNA for the CDR3 is TGTGCCAGTAGCGCACAGGGCTCGACTAATGAAAAACTGTTTTTT. Residues: CASSAQGSTNEKLFF.

The J gene is TRBJ1-4, the V gene TRBV5-1; TRBD1 is a possible D gene (5 bases). Deletions cut 2 bases from V and 3 bases from J, with 14 bases between. The CDR3 covers 16 residues. The germline gives CDR1 SGHRS, CDR2 YFSETQ. The CDR3 region is CASSFASGGPNEKLFF. As DNA, the CDR3 is TGCGCCAGCAGCTTCGCCTCCGGGGGACCTAATGAAAAACTGTTTTTT.

J is TRBJ2-1 and V is TRBV2; the D gene is possibly TRBD1 (5 bases). Germline lookup yields CDR1 SNHLY and CDR2 FYNNEI. The length of the CDR3 is 14 residues. V was clipped by 4 bases and J by 5 bases, with 12 bases between them. The CDR3 sequence: CASSVRQGDNEQFF. In DNA, the CDR3 is TGTGCCAGCAGTGTACGGCAGGGTGACAATGAGCAGTTCTTC. Complete variable domain (other parts from reference TRBV2 and TRBJ2-1): EPEVTQTPSHQVTQMGQEVILRCVPISNHLYFYWYRQILGQKVEFLVSFYNNEISEKSEIFDDQFSVERPDGSNFTLKIRSTKLEDSAMYFCASSVRQGDNEQFFGPGTRLTVL.

This clone was counted a single time. The CDR3 here is CSVVLLDRGYEQYF. The CDR3 DNA reads as TGCAGCGTTGTTCTCTTGGACAGGGGTTACGAGCAGTACTTC. This chain joins TRBV29-1 and TRBJ2-7; TRBD1 matches at 9 bases. The CDR3 consists of 14 residues. Germline CDR1 and CDR2: SQVTM and ANQGSEA. The junction had 8 bases not matched to a gene; V was cut back by 4 bases and J by 4 bases.

This clone was recorded a few times. The chain employs TRBV11-2 and TRBJ1-1, with unresolved D. Trimming shortened V by 0 bases and J by 6 bases, and 14 bases separated the two germline ends. CDR3 length: 15 residues. Germline V gene data show CDR1 as SGHAT and CDR2 as FQNNGV. DNA of the CDR3: TGTGCCAGCAGCTTAGATCGAGTGGGGAGCGCTGAAGCTTTCTTT. Residues: CASSLDRVGSAEAFF. Filled out from reference TRBV11-2 and TRBJ1-1, the complete variable domain reads EAGVAQSPRYKIIEKRQSVAFWCNPISGHATLYWYQQILGQGPKLLIQFQNNGVVDDSQLPKDRFSAERLKGVDSTLKIQPAKLEDSAVYLCASSLDRVGSAEAFFGQGTRLTVV.

The chain employs TRBV20-1 and TRBJ2-1, with 10 bases fitting TRBD2. The CDR3 is 15 residues long. CDR1 is DFQATT and CDR2 is SNEGSKA in the germline V gene (reference sequence). V lost 3 bases and J lost 9; bases outside the gene matches: 11. CDR3 in amino acids: CSASNLAGEWTEQFF. The DNA for the CDR3 is TGCAGTGCTAGTAATCTAGCGGGAGAATGGACTGAGCAGTTCTTC.

This chain connects TRBV5-1 to TRBJ2-2; 8 bases match TRBD2. There are 16 residues in the CDR3. Germline CDR1 reads SGHRS; CDR2 reads YFSETQ. V gave up 4 bases and J gave up 5 bases; unmatched junction bases: 10. The CDR3 region is CASSLRFGTSTGELFF. The CDR3 bases are TGCGCCAGCAGCCTTCGTTTTGGGACTAGTACCGGGGAGCTGTTTTTT.

The chain has TRBV9 and TRBJ2-5; TRBD2 might be the D (5 bases). CDR1 is SGDLS, CDR2 YYNGEE, per germline. This CDR3 is built from 16 residues. V was cut by 0 bases and J by 2 bases, with 14 bases left in between. The CDR3 is CASSVGGARAQETQYF. DNA of the CDR3: TGTGCCAGCAGCGTAGGGGGTGCGAGGGCTCAAGAGACCCAGTACTTC.

The chain joins TRBV28 to TRBJ1-4; weak D call: TRBD1 (5 bases). CDR3 size: 16 residues. Germline CDR1 is MDHEN and CDR2 is SYDVKM. Deletions cut 5 bases from V and 8 bases from J, with 21 bases between. The CDR3 is CASSPPSTAIGEKLFF. For the CDR3, the DNA is TGTGCCAGCAGTCCCCCCTCGACAGCAATCGGGGAAAAACTGTTTTTT.

The DNA for the CDR3 is TGTGCCAGCAGTTCCGGGGGGTTTCAAAAACTGTTTTTT. Protein product: CASSSGGFQKLFF. This chain joins TRBV27 and TRBJ1-4, with a tentative D call TRBD1 (5 bases). V was cut by 4 bases and J by 9 bases, with 12 bases left in between. This CDR3 region has 13 residues. Germline V gives CDR1 MNHEY, CDR2 SMNVEV (reference sequence). The entire variable domain, with the rest obtained from reference TRBV27 and TRBJ1-4, is as follows: EAQVTQNPRYLITVTGKKLTVTCSQNMNHEYMSWYRQDPGLGLRQIYYSMNVEVTDKGDVPEGYKVSRKEKRNFPLILESPSPNQTSLYFCASSSGGFQKLFFGSGTQLSVL.

The rearrangement joins TRBV19 to TRBJ2-3; tentatively, D is TRBD1 (8 bases). The CDR3 totals 13 residues. Germline V gene lookup returns CDR1 LNHDA and CDR2 SQIVND (reference sequence). With 4 bases removed from V and 9 bases from J, the gap between germline ends came to 14 bases. CDR3 amino acids: CASSRQGRDTQYF. Here the CDR3 DNA reads TGTGCCAGTAGTAGACAGGGGAGGGACACGCAGTATTTT.

This chain joins TRBV10-1 and TRBJ2-7; perhaps TRBD2 as D (5 bases). The germline V and J ends were trimmed by 3 bases and 1 base, with 13 bases remaining between them. In germline, CDR1 is WNHNN, CDR2 SYGVQD (reference sequence). The CDR3 sequence is 15 residues long. As DNA, the CDR3 is TGCGCCAGCAGTGAAGGAGGACGAGGGTCCTACGAGCAGTACTTC. Translation: CASSEGGRGSYEQYF.

The chain uses TRBV7-9 and TRBJ2-7, with a possible D match to TRBD2 (6 bases). Germline V CDR1 and CDR2: SEHNR, FQNEAQ (reference sequence). Trimming left V 1 base short and J 7 bases short, with 23 bases between. This CDR3 has 17 residues. CDR3 sequence: CASSLEGTLRKGGEQYF. CDR3 DNA sequence: TGTGCCAGCAGCTTAGAGGGCACCTTGAGAAAAGGAGGGGAGCAGTACTTC. Full variable domain (rest looked up from reference TRBV7-9 and TRBJ2-7): DTGVSQNPRHKITKRGQNVTFRCDPISEHNRLYWYRQTLGQGPEFLTYFQNEAQLEKSRLLSDRFSAERPKGSFSTLEIQRTEQGDSAMYLCASSLEGTLRKGGEQYFGPGTRLTVT.

CDR3 DNA: TGCGCCAGCAGCCAAGCTGGGGCTGCTCAGCCCCAGCATTTT. Translated, it gives CASSQAGAAQPQHF. V and J are TRBV4-1 and TRBJ1-5; possibly TRBD1 for D (5 bases). The germline V gene encodes CDR1 MGHRA and CDR2 YSYEKL. The ends were cut back, 1 base at V and 6 bases at J, with 10 bases in the middle. The CDR3 runs 14 residues.

This clone was detected a few times. This chain uses TRBV5-5 with TRBJ2-7; D is perhaps TRBD2 (5 bases). Deletions cut 4 bases from V and 4 bases from J, with 15 bases between. Germline assignment: CDR1 SGHKS and CDR2 YYEKEE (reference sequence). The CDR3 runs to 14 residues. The DNA of the CDR3 is TGTGCCAGCAGCCCCGGACCGACTATTTACGAGCAGTACTTC. Translated, it gives CASSPGPTIYEQYF.

V gene TRBV7-7 combines with J gene TRBJ2-7, with 12 bases aligning to TRBD1. The CDR3 is 14 amino acids. Germline V gene lookup returns CDR1 SSHAT and CDR2 FNYEAQ (reference sequence). Trimming took 5 bases from V and 6 from J; bases not matched to a gene: 5. The CDR3 nucleotides are TGTGCCAGCAGCCGGGGACAGGGGGCGGGCGAGCAGTACTTC. It specifies CASSRGQGAGEQYF.

The J gene is TRBJ1-2, the V gene TRBV9; D not certain. The CDR3 is made up of 9 amino acids. Germline CDR1 reads SGDLS; CDR2 reads YYNGEE. The V gene lost 1 base and the J gene lost 14 bases, with 6 bases spanning the gap. The CDR3 is CASSVTETF. The DNA for the CDR3 is TGTGCCAGCAGCGTAACTGAGACCTTC.

This chain links TRBV7-2 with TRBJ2-7, with 8 bases aligning to TRBD1. The CDR3 is 13 residues long. With V trimmed by 4 bases and J by 3 bases, 2 bases remained unmatched. Germline CDR1 and CDR2: SGHTA and FQGNSA. The CDR3 loop reads CASSSGTGYEQYF. As DNA, the CDR3 is TGTGCCAGCAGCTCCGGGACAGGCTACGAGCAGTACTTC.

This clone was seen a few times. The V call is TRBV6-1, the J call TRBJ2-6; D may be TRBD1 (5 bases). The ends were cut back, 2 bases at V and 3 bases at J, with 8 bases in the middle. The germline V gene has CDR1 MNHNS and CDR2 SASEGT. The CDR3 length is 15 residues. The CDR3, as DNA: TGTGCCAGCAGTGAATTTACAGGTGGGGCCAACGTCCTGACTTTC. Translating gives CASSEFTGGANVLTF.

This clone turned up a few times. This sequence joins TRBV5-4 and TRBJ1-1, with 8 bases matching TRBD1. Germline CDR1 and CDR2: SGHNT and YYREEE (reference sequence). The CDR3 is 13 residues long. With 4 bases clipped from V and 4 bases from J, the junction kept 3 bases outside the gene matches. CDR3 sequence: CASSRTGPTEAFF. The CDR3 DNA sequence: TGTGCCAGCAGCAGGACAGGGCCCACTGAAGCTTTCTTT.

CDR3 sequence (DNA): TGTGCCAGCACCCCGCGACAGTACAATCAGCCCCAGCATTTT. Translation gives CASTPRQYNQPQHF. The genes are TRBV28 and TRBJ1-5, with D perhaps TRBD1 (5 bases). This CDR3 has 14 residues. CDR1 is MDHEN, CDR2 SYDVKM, per germline. V dropped 7 bases and J dropped 3 bases, with 13 bases sitting between them.

The chain has TRBV10-1 and TRBJ2-1; a possible D gene is TRBD1 (5 bases). CDR1 WNHNN and CDR2 SYGVQD come from the germline V gene (reference sequence). This CDR3 region has 13 residues. The germline V and J ends were trimmed by 7 bases and 3 bases, with 10 bases remaining between them. In DNA, the CDR3 is TGCGCCAGCAATAGGACAAACTACAATGAGCAGTTCTTC. This gives the protein CASNRTNYNEQFF.

V is TRBV12-3 or TRBV12-4 and J is TRBJ1-2; perhaps TRBD1 as D (5 bases). V lost 6 bases and J lost 5, with 10 bases in between. This CDR3 is 12 amino acids long. CDR3: CASRTGPYGYTF. CDR3 coding DNA: TGTGCCAGCAGAACAGGTCCGTATGGCTACACCTTC.

This sequence joins TRBV27 and TRBJ2-3, with 7 bases aligning to TRBD1. CDR3 size: 15 residues. Germline trimming cut 5 bases from V and 5 bases from J; bases unmatched to any gene: 10. The germline V gene encodes CDR1 MNHEY and CDR2 SMNVEV (reference sequence). The CDR3, as DNA: TGTGCCAGCAGTACGAAACAGGACAGGTTAGATACGCAGTATTTT. Amino acids: CASSTKQDRLDTQYF.

This clone was seen repeatedly, ten times or more. The chain carries TRBV6-4 and TRBJ2-2, with D unclear. This CDR3 comprises 15 residues. Trimming pared 3 bases from V and 0 bases from J, leaving 8 bases between. Germline CDR1 reads MRHNA; CDR2 reads SNTAGT. The CDR3: CASSEVAANTGELFF. DNA of the CDR3: TGTGCCAGCAGTGAAGTTGCGGCGAACACCGGGGAGCTGTTTTTT.

V and J are TRBV4-1 and TRBJ1-1; D gene uncertain. The CDR3 spans 14 residues. Germline CDR1 and CDR2: MGHRA and YSYEKL. Between the trimmed V and J ends, which lost 3 bases and 0 bases, there was a span of 8 bases. CDR3 amino acids: CASSHSGMNTEAFF. The CDR3 region has the DNA TGCGCCAGCAGCCACTCAGGAATGAACACTGAAGCTTTCTTT.

The chain carries TRBV5-4 and TRBJ2-7; 10 bases line up with TRBD1. The germline V gene encodes CDR1 SGHNT and CDR2 YYREEE (reference sequence). The CDR3 totals 14 residues. V gave up 5 bases and J gave up 3 bases; unmatched junction bases: 5. This chain's CDR3 is CASSRDRGFYEQYF. CDR3 DNA sequence: TGTGCCAGCAGTCGGGACAGGGGTTTCTACGAGCAGTACTTC.